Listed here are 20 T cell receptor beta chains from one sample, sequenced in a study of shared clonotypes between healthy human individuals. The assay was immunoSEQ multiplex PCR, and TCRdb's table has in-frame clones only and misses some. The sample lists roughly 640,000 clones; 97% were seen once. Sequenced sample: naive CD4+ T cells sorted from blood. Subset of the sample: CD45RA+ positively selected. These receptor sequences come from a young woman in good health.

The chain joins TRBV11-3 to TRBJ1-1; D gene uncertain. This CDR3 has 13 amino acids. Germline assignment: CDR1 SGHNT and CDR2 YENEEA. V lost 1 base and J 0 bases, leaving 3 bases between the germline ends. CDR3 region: CASSLGLNTEAFF. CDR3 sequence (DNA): TGTGCCAGCAGCTTAGGGTTGAACACTGAAGCTTTCTTT.

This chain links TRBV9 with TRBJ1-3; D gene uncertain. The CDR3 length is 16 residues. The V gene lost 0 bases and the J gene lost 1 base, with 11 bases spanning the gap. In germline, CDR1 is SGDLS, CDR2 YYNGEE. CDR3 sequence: CASSVVAGWSGNTIYF. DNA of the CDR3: TGTGCCAGCAGCGTAGTGGCAGGCTGGTCTGGAAACACCATATATTTT.

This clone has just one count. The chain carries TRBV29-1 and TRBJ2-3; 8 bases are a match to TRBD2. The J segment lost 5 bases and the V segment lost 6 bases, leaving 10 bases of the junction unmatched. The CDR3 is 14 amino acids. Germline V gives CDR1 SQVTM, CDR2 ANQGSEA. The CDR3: CSVRSGSFGDTQYF. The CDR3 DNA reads TGCAGCGTGAGGAGCGGGAGTTTTGGAGATACGCAGTATTTT.

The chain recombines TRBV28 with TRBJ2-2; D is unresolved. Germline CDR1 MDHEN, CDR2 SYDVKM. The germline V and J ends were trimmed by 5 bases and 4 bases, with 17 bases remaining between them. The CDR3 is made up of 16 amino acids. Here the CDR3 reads CASSLPARLSTGELFF. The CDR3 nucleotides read TGTGCCAGCAGTCTCCCTGCCAGGCTTTCCACCGGGGAGCTGTTTTTT.

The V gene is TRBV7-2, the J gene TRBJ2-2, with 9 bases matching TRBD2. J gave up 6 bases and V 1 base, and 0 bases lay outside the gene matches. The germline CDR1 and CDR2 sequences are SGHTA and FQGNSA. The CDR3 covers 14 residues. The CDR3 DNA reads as TGTGCCAGCAGCTTAGGCGGGAGGGCCGGGGAGCTGTTTTTT. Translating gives CASSLGGRAGELFF.

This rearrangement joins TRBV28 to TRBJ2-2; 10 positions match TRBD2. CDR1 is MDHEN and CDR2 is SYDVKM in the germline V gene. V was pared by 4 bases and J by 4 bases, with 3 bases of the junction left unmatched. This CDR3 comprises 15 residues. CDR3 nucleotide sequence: TGTGCCAGCAGTTCTAGCGGGAGCGGCACCGGGGAGCTGTTTTTT. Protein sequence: CASSSSGSGTGELFF.

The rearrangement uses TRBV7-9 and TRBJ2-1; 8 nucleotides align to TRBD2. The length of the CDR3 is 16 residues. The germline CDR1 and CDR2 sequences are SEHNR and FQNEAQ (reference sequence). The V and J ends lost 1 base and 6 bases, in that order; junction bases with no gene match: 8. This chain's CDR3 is CASSLDLSGKGNEQFF. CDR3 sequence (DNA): TGTGCCAGCAGCTTAGATCTTAGCGGGAAAGGCAATGAGCAGTTCTTC.

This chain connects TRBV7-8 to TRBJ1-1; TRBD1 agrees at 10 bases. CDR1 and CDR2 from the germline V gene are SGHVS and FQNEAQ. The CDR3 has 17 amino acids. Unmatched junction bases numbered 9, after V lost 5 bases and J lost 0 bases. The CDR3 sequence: CASSPGLGQGMNTEAFF. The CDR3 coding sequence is TGTGCCAGCAGCCCCGGGTTGGGACAGGGGATGAACACTGAAGCTTTCTTT.

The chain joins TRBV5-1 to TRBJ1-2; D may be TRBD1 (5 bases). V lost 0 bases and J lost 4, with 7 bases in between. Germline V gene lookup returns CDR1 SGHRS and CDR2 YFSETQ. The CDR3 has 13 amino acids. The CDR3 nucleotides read TGCGCCAGCAGCTTGGGACAGATCTATGGCTACACCTTC. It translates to CASSLGQIYGYTF.

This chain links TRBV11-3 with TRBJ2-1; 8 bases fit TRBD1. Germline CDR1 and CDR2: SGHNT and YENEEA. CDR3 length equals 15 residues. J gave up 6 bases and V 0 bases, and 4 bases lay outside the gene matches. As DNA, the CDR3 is TGTGCCAGCAGCTTAGAAGGACAGGGCTTCAATGAGCAGTTCTTC. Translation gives CASSLEGQGFNEQFF.

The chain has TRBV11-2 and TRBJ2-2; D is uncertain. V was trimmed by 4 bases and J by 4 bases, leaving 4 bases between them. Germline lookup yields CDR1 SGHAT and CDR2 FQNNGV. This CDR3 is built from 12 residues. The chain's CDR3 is CASSSFTGELFF. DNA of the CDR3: TGTGCCAGCAGCTCTTTCACCGGGGAGCTGTTTTTT. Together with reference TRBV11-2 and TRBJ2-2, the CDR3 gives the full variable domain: EAGVAQSPRYKIIEKRQSVAFWCNPISGHATLYWYQQILGQGPKLLIQFQNNGVVDDSQLPKDRFSAERLKGVDSTLKIQPAKLEDSAVYLCASSSFTGELFFGEGSRLTVL.

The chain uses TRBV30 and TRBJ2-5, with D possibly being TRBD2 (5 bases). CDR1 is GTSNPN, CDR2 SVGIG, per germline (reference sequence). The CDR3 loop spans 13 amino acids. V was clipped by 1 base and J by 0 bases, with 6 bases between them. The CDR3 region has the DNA TGTGCCTGGAGTGCGGACTACCAAGAGACCCAGTACTTC. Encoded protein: CAWSADYQETQYF.

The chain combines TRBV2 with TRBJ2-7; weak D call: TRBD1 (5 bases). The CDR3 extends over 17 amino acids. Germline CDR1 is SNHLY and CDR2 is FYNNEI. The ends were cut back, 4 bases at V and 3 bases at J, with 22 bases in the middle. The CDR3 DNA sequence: TGTGCCAGCAGTGCCAGGGCAGTGTCTGTGTTTTTCTACGAGCAGTACTTC. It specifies CASSARAVSVFFYEQYF.

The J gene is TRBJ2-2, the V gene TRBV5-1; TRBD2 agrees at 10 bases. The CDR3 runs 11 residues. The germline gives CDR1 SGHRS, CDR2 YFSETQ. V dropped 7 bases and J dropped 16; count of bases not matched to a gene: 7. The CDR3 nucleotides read TGCGCCAGCCAAGCGGGAGGGCCGTGGTTTTTT. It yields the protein CASQAGGPWFF. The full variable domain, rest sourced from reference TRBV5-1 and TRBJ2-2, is KAGVTQTPRYLIKTRGQQVTLSCSPISGHRSVSWYQQTPGQGLQFLFEYFSETQRNKGNFPGRFSGRQFSNSRSEMNVSTLELGDSALYLCASQAGGPWFFGEGSRLTVL.

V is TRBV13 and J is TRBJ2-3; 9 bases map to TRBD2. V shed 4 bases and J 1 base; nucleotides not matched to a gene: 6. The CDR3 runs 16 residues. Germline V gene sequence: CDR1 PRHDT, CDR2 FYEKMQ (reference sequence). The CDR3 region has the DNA TGTGCCAGCAGCTCCTTTCGGACTAGCGGCACAGATACGCAGTATTTT. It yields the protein CASSSFRTSGTDTQYF.

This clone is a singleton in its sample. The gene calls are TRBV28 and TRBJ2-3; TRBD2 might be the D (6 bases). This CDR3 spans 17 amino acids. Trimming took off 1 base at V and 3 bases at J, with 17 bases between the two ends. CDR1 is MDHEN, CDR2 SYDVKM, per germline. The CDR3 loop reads CASSLFRLGRGTDTQYF. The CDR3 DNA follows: TGTGCCAGCAGTTTATTTCGCTTGGGGCGGGGTACAGATACGCAGTATTTT.

In DNA, the CDR3 is TGCAGCGTTGTGGGGGACTCTGGGGCCAACGTCCTGACTTTC. Translated: CSVVGDSGANVLTF. The J gene is TRBJ2-6, the V gene TRBV29-1; D may correspond to TRBD1 or TRBD2 (5 bases each). Germline assignment: CDR1 SQVTM and CDR2 ANQGSEA. The CDR3 sequence is 14 residues long. Deletions cut 4 bases from V and 0 bases from J, with 7 bases between.

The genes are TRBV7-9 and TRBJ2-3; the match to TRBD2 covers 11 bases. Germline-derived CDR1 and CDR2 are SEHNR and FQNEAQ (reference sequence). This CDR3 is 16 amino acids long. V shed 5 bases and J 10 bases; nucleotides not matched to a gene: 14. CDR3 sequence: CASSPQGLAVGRPQYF. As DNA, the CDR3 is TGTGCCAGCAGCCCTCAGGGACTAGCGGTCGGTCGGCCGCAGTATTTT.

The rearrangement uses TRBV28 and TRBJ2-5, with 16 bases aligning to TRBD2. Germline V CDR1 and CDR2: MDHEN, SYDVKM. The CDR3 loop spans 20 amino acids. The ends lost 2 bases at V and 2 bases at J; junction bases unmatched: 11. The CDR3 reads CASSLVTPGLAGGGQETQYF. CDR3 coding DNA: TGTGCCAGCAGTTTAGTTACACCGGGACTAGCGGGAGGGGGGCAAGAGACCCAGTACTTC.

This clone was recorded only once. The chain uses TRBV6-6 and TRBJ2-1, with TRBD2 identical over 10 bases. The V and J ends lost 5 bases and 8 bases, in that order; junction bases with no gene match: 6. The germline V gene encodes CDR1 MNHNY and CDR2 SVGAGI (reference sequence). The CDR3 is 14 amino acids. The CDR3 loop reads CASSAPGTSDEQFF. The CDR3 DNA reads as TGTGCCAGCAGTGCGCCCGGGACTAGCGATGAGCAGTTCTTC.